The 20 T cell receptor beta chains below come from one sample, sequenced in a study of T-cell reconstitution after alpha-beta-depleted transplantation in children. Preparation of the TCRbeta library was carried out with unique molecular identifiers. TCRdb used MiXCR to reprocess the PCR reads, holding one entry per CDR3 protein. The sample records 95,000 to 150,000 distinct CDR3 sequences, 23% being singletons. Here the sequenced sample was PBMCs, mostly from graft donor cells, taken 180 days after TCRalphabeta/CD19-depleted stem cell transplant. Source of these receptors: a male patient aged 2 to 10 who had a stem cell transplant for chronic granulomatous disease, so the T cells may come from the graft donor.

This chain uses TRBV12-3 or TRBV12-4 with TRBJ2-5, with 7 bases aligning to TRBD1. CDR3 length: 14 residues. The trim removed 5 bases at V and 2 bases at J, leaving 5 bases unmatched. This CDR3 reads CASSRTGEQETQYF. CDR3 nucleotide sequence: TGTGCCAGCAGTCGTACAGGGGAACAAGAGACCCAGTACTTC.

This clonotype was seen more than once but under ten times. The genes are TRBV12-3 or TRBV12-4 and TRBJ2-5, with 10 bases identical to TRBD2. V lost 6 bases and J lost 1; bases outside the gene matches: 5. The CDR3 runs to 15 residues. Written as DNA, the CDR3 is TGTGCCAGCAGCCAAGCGGGAGGGACCCAAGAGACCCAGTACTTC. Protein product: CASSQAGGTQETQYF.

This clonotype turned up a few times. V is TRBV7-9 and J is TRBJ2-7, with 8 bases fitting TRBD2. The CDR3 covers 15 residues. V lost 1 base and J lost 9; bases outside the gene matches: 11. The germline V gene encodes CDR1 SEHNR and CDR2 FQNEAQ (reference sequence). For the CDR3, the DNA is TGTGCCAGCAGCTTAGTCGGGTTACGAGCGGGGGTGCAGTACTTC. It yields the protein CASSLVGLRAGVQYF.

This chain uses TRBV29-1 with TRBJ2-7; 8 positions match TRBD1. CDR1 and CDR2 from the germline V gene are SQVTM and ANQGSEA. Trimming at V came to 4 bases and at J to 7 bases, leaving 3 bases not matched to a gene. The CDR3 extends over 11 amino acids. CDR3 DNA sequence: TGCAGCGTTGGGGACAGGTGGGAGCAGTACTTC. Protein product: CSVGDRWEQYF.

This sequence joins TRBV6-2 or TRBV6-3 and TRBJ2-4; 7 positions agree with TRBD2. CDR3 length equals 17 residues. V was clipped by 0 bases and J by 3 bases; unmatched bases: 8. CDR1 is MNHEY, CDR2 SVGEGT, per germline. CDR3 nucleotides: TGTGCCAGCAGTTACTCGAGATCAACGGGGGGCAAAAACATTCAGTACTTC. Translation gives CASSYSRSTGGKNIQYF.

This clonotype appeared once. This chain links TRBV12-3 or TRBV12-4 with TRBJ2-4; no firm D call. This CDR3 has 12 amino acids. V lost 4 bases, J lost 6 bases, and 7 bases lay in between. The CDR3: CASSSTGNIQYF. In DNA, the CDR3 is TGTGCCAGCAGTTCGACCGGAAACATTCAGTACTTC.

This chain links TRBV12-3 or TRBV12-4 with TRBJ1-4, with TRBD1 as a possible D gene (5 bases). This CDR3 contains 14 residues. V was cut by 5 bases and J by 9 bases, with 16 bases left in between. The CDR3 bases are TGTGCCAGCAGTCGGCAGGGAGGGGCAAAAAAACTGTTTTTT. As protein: CASSRQGGAKKLFF.

The gene calls are TRBV12-3 or TRBV12-4 and TRBJ2-1, with D unresolved. V lost 3 bases, J lost 9 bases, and 12 bases lay in between. The CDR3 runs to 13 residues. In nucleotides, the CDR3 is TGTGCCAGCAGTTTGCGAGGAACGGGTGAGCAGTTCTTC. This translates into CASSLRGTGEQFF.

This clonotype was found a few times. The J gene is TRBJ1-4, the V gene TRBV5-1, with D possibly matching TRBD1 (5 bases). This CDR3 contains 14 residues. V was pared by 5 bases and J by 4 bases, with 12 bases between. Looked up from germline, CDR1 is SGHRS and CDR2 is YFSETQ. The CDR3 loop reads CASRSGTGNEKLFF. CDR3 in DNA: TGCGCCAGCAGGTCCGGGACGGGTAATGAAAAACTGTTTTTT.

This clonotype has at least ten counts. A junction boundary mismatches the germline segment, possibly from a read error. V gene TRBV2 combines with J gene TRBJ1-3; D gene ambiguous. Germline loops: CDR1 SNHLY, CDR2 FYNNEI. The CDR3 contains 12 residues. CDR3 residues: CATSTGRGTIYF. The DNA of the CDR3 is TGTGCCACCAGTACCGGGCGCGGCACCATATATTTT.

This clonotype was recorded a few times. CDR3 in amino acids: CASSPSGTEETQYF. CDR3 DNA: TGTGCCAGCAGTCCTTCCGGGACAGAAGAGACCCAGTACTTC. The V and J genes are TRBV12-3 or TRBV12-4 and TRBJ2-5; 7 nucleotides line up with TRBD1. The trim removed 5 bases at V and 3 bases at J, leaving 6 bases unmatched. This CDR3 is 14 amino acids long.

A single count supports this clonotype. The chain links TRBV14 to TRBJ2-3; D is tentatively TRBD1 or TRBD2 (5 bases each). CDR1 is SGHDN and CDR2 is FVKESK in the germline V gene. V dropped 4 bases and J dropped 0 bases, with 11 bases sitting between them. CDR3 length equals 15 residues. The CDR3 nucleotides read TGTGCCAGCAGCCGTTCGGGACCCAGCACAGATACGCAGTATTTT. Translated, it gives CASSRSGPSTDTQYF.

In its sample, this clonotype was seen a few times. Here the CDR3 reads CSVEATDTNYGYTF. DNA of the CDR3: TGCAGCGTTGAAGCAACGGATACTAACTATGGCTACACCTTC. This chain uses TRBV29-1 with TRBJ1-2; no reliable D call. CDR3 length: 14 amino acids. The V gene's germline CDR1 is SQVTM and CDR2 ANQGSEA. Between the trimmed V and J ends, which lost 1 base and 0 bases, there was a span of 9 bases.

The sample holds many counts of this clonotype. This chain connects TRBV28 to TRBJ1-2; no clear D. CDR3 length equals 12 residues. Germline CDR1 and CDR2: MDHEN and SYDVKM. The V end was cut by 1 base, the J end by 7 bases, with 7 bases between. CDR3: CASSLLGSGYTF. CDR3 sequence (DNA): TGTGCCAGCAGTTTATTGGGATCTGGCTACACCTTC.

V and J are TRBV20-1 and TRBJ2-1, with 9 bases matching TRBD2. After removal of 2 bases from V and 6 bases from J, the junction contained 11 bases not matched to a gene. Looked up from germline, CDR1 is DFQATT and CDR2 is SNEGSKA (reference sequence). The CDR3 contains 16 residues. CDR3 region: CSARRRLAGFFNEQFF. In nucleotides, the CDR3 is TGCAGTGCTAGAAGGCGGCTAGCGGGATTTTTCAATGAGCAGTTCTTC.

The chain is built from TRBV28 and TRBJ2-7, with D tentatively TRBD1 (6 bases). The CDR3 spans 13 residues. Trimming removed 4 bases from V and 10 bases from J, with 17 bases in between. CDR1 is MDHEN and CDR2 is SYDVKM in the germline V gene. This CDR3 reads CASSSYKPGQQYF. The CDR3 DNA follows: TGTGCCAGCAGTTCCTATAAACCGGGACAACAGTACTTC.

The table lists this clonotype with many counts. The chain carries TRBV3-1 and TRBJ1-1; D is ambiguous. V shed 6 bases and J shed 3 bases, with 17 bases lying between them. This CDR3 contains 15 residues. CDR1 and CDR2 from the germline V gene are LGHDT and YNNKEL (reference sequence). The CDR3 loop reads CASSPIGPGDTEAFF. CDR3 DNA: TGTGCCAGCAGTCCAATCGGACCTGGGGACACTGAAGCTTTCTTT.

This clonotype was picked up many times. J is TRBJ2-7 and V is TRBV6-5; D unresolved. The length of the CDR3 is 13 residues. CDR1 and CDR2 (germline): MNHEY, SVGAGI. The V end lost 4 bases, the J end lost 4 bases, and 11 bases lay between the germline ends. CDR3 residues: CASSSHFKYEQYF. For the CDR3, the DNA is TGTGCCAGCAGTTCCCACTTCAAATACGAGCAGTACTTC.

The chain carries TRBV6-5 and TRBJ1-3; D is undetermined. Trimming removed 2 bases from V and 0 bases from J, with 8 bases in between. This CDR3 contains 15 residues. Looked up from germline, CDR1 is MNHEY and CDR2 is SVGAGI. In DNA, the CDR3 is TGTGCCAGCAGTTACGACGGGAGCTCTGGAAACACCATATATTTT. This gives the protein CASSYDGSSGNTIYF.

This clonotype showed up just a few times. The chain links TRBV29-1 to TRBJ1-2, with a weak D call TRBD1 (6 bases). Germline lookup yields CDR1 SQVTM and CDR2 ANQGSEA. Between the trimmed V and J ends, which lost 3 bases and 8 bases, there was a span of 19 bases. The CDR3 length is 14 residues. The CDR3 DNA is TGCAGCGTTGATTCTGGGGGCGCGACGGGGGGCTACACCTTC. Its translation is CSVDSGGATGGYTF.